The 6 T cell receptor beta chains presented below share a single source sample, sequenced in a study of preoperative IRX-2 immunotherapy in early breast cancer. Treatment here: preoperative locoregional IRX-2 cytokine immunotherapy. The data were produced by immunoSEQ multiplex PCR, yet TCRdb's version contains in-frame clones alone and is incomplete. The sample contains over 35,000 clones, 85% to 95% of which appear only once. This material consisted of tumor tissue, taken after IRX-2 immunotherapy. All receptors come from a human donor with breast cancer.

The rearrangement uses TRBV7-2 and TRBJ2-2; either TRBD1 or TRBD2 may supply D (5 bases each). This CDR3 is built from 14 residues. The germline V gene encodes CDR1 SGHTA and CDR2 FQGNSA. V shed 4 bases and J shed 8 bases, with 14 bases lying between them. The DNA for the CDR3 is TGTGCCAGCAGCTCGAGGGGTTATCGAGGGGAGCTGTTTTTT. Translating it yields CASSSRGYRGELFF.

The V call is TRBV5-8, the J call TRBJ1-2, with D perhaps matching TRBD1 (6 bases). Looked up from germline, CDR1 is SGHTS and CDR2 is YDEGEE. With 4 bases removed from V and 4 bases from J, the gap between germline ends came to 20 bases. This CDR3 comprises 16 residues. CDR3 region: CASSRRFTGRAYGYTF. In DNA, the CDR3 is TGTGCCAGCAGCCGCAGGTTCACAGGGCGGGCCTATGGCTACACCTTC.

The genes are TRBV7-6 and TRBJ1-1; D is uncertain. V lost 5 bases to trimming and J lost 0 bases, with 10 bases between them. This CDR3 is 14 amino acids long. Germline V CDR1 and CDR2: SGHVS, FNYEAQ. This CDR3 reads CASSQHELNTEAFF. CDR3 nucleotides: TGTGCCAGCAGCCAACACGAGCTGAACACTGAAGCTTTCTTT.

The V gene is TRBV2, the J gene TRBJ2-7; D uncertain. V was pared by 7 bases and J by 1 base, with 14 bases between. The CDR3 covers 14 residues. CDR1 and CDR2 (germline): SNHLY, FYNNEI. The CDR3 DNA reads as TGTGCCAGCACCCGGACCAAAGCGTCCTACGAGCAGTACTTC. Its translation: CASTRTKASYEQYF.

The chain combines TRBV7-2 with TRBJ2-5; 16 positions match TRBD2. V lost 4 bases to trimming and J lost 5 bases; unmatched junction nucleotides: 7. CDR1 is SGHTA and CDR2 is FQGNSA in the germline V gene. This CDR3 has 17 residues. CDR3 sequence (DNA): TGTGCCAGCAGCTGGGGACTAGCGGGAGGGGCGGGGGAGACCCAGTACTTC. Its protein is CASSWGLAGGAGETQYF.

J is TRBJ1-5 and V is TRBV19, with D possibly TRBD1 on 6 matching bases. CDR1 and CDR2 (germline): LNHDA, SQIVND (reference sequence). The CDR3 contains 15 residues. V was pared by 6 bases and J by 6 bases, with 18 bases between. In DNA, the CDR3 is TGTGCCAGTAGAAAAGGAGGAGGGGGTCCTCAGCCCCAGCATTTT. Translated: CASRKGGGGPQPQHF.